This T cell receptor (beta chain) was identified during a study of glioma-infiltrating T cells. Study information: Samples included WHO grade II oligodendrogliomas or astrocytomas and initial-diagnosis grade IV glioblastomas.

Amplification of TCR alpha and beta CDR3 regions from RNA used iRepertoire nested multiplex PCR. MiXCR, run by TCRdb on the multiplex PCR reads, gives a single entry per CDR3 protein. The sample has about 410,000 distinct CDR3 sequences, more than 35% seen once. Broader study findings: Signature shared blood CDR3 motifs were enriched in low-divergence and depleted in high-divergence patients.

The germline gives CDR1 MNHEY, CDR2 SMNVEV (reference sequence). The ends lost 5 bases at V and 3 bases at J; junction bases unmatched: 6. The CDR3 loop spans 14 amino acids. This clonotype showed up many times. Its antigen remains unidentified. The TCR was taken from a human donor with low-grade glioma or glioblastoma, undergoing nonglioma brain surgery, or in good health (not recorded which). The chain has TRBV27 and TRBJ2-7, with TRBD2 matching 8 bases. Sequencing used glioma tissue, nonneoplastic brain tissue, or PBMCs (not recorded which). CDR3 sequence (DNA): TGTGCCAGCAGTGGCGGGCTAGCGGGCTACGAGCAGTACTTC. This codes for CASSGGLAGYEQYF.